This is a list of T cell receptor beta chains from one sample in a study of blood T cell repertoires in COVID-19. Repertoires were generated with immunoSEQ multiplex PCR, while TCRdb's copy carries only in-frame clones and drops some. Among fewer than 350,000 clones listed, 85% to 90% were seen once. Sample: peripheral blood. Every receptor here comes from a woman aged 25 to 45 with COVID-19, enrolled during active disease. Both conserved end residues are part of each CDR3. The D gene is left open where the match is weak. The size entry is marked missing in some rows and otherwise reads once, few, many or a size class.

CDR3aa	CDR3nt	j_gene	d_gene	abundance	len	v_gene
CASSYIAGVTYNEQFF	TGTGCCAGCAGTTACATTGCAGGGGTGACCTACAATGAGCAGTTCTTC	TRBJ2-1	NA	once	16	TRBV6-5
CASSRLQGGNTIYF	TGTGCCAGCAGCCGATTACAGGGGGGAAACACCATATATTTT	TRBJ1-3	TRBD1	NA	14	TRBV3-1/TRBV3-2
CASSSGTGVDEQYF	TGTGCCAGCAGTTCCGGGACAGGGGTCGACGAGCAGTACTTC	TRBJ2-7	TRBD1	NA	14	TRBV6-5
CASTNWGASGDSTDTQYF	TGTGCCAGCACCAATTGGGGGGCCAGCGGGGACAGCACAGATACGCAGTATTTT	TRBJ2-3	NA	NA	18	TRBV7-2
CATTGIITDTQYF	TGCGCGACGACCGGGATAATCACAGATACGCAGTATTTT	TRBJ2-3	NA	NA	13	TRBV10-2
CASSVAGDSTGELFF	TGTGCCAGCAGCGTAGCTGGGGACAGCACCGGGGAGCTGTTTTTT	TRBJ2-2	TRBD1	NA	15	TRBV9
CASSQSGGLAGEQYF	TGCGCCAGCAGCCAGAGCGGGGGCCTCGCGGGCGAGCAGTACTTC	TRBJ2-7	TRBD2	NA	15	TRBV4-1
CASSPKMLGISYNEQFF	TGTGCCAGCAGCCCCAAAATGCTAGGTATTTCCTACAATGAGCAGTTCTTC	TRBJ2-1	NA	NA	17	TRBV4-2
CASSPRQISGNTIYF	TGTGCCAGCAGCCCGCGACAGATCTCTGGAAACACCATATATTTT	TRBJ1-3	NA	NA	15	TRBV14
CASSSLLSSTEAFF	TGTGCCAGCAGCTCCCTTCTTTCCTCCACTGAAGCTTTCTTT	TRBJ1-1	NA	NA	14	TRBV6-6
CASSRGTVANTGELFF	TGTGCCAGCAGCCGAGGGACTGTAGCGAACACCGGGGAGCTGTTTTTT	TRBJ2-2	NA	NA	16	TRBV5-8
CATGTGGTYEQYF	TGTGCCACCGGGACAGGGGGCACCTACGAGCAGTACTTC	TRBJ2-7	TRBD1	NA	13	TRBV6-5
CATSDRDIMNTEAFF	TGTGCCACCAGTGATCGGGACATCATGAACACTGAAGCTTTCTTT	TRBJ1-1	NA	many	15	TRBV24-1
CASSFLGGGVIDTQYF	TGTGCCAGCAGCTTTCTGGGCGGGGGGGTGATAGATACGCAGTATTTT	TRBJ2-3	TRBD2	NA	16	TRBV5-4
CASSQVGRGWDNYGYTF	TGCGCCAGCAGCCAAGTGGGGAGGGGATGGGATAACTATGGCTACACCTTC	TRBJ1-2	NA	NA	17	TRBV4-1
CASSEGLAGVYEQYF	TGTGCCAGCAGTGAAGGACTAGCGGGGGTATACGAGCAGTACTTC	TRBJ2-7	TRBD2	NA	15	TRBV6-1
CASSLGQGDNEQFF	TGTGCCAGCAGCTTGGGACAAGGAGACAATGAGCAGTTCTTC	TRBJ2-1	NA	NA	14	TRBV7-2
CASSWDRSSSPLHF	TGTGCCAGCAGCTGGGACAGATCGAGTTCACCCCTCCACTTT	TRBJ1-6	TRBD1	once	14	TRBV5-6
CASSVLPRDRGPEQYF	TGCGCCAGCAGTGTACTCCCGCGGGACAGGGGTCCCGAGCAGTACTTC	TRBJ2-7	TRBD1	NA	16	TRBV10-2
CASREGGETQYF	TGTGCCAGTAGGGAGGGCGGGGAGACCCAGTACTTC	TRBJ2-5	NA	NA	12	TRBV19
CATSRTRGTGELFF	TGTGCCACCAGCCGAACCAGGGGGACCGGGGAGCTGTTTTTT	TRBJ2-2	TRBD1	NA	14	TRBV15
CASSQGRVHEQFF	TGCGCCAGCAGCCAAGGACGGGTCCATGAGCAGTTCTTC	TRBJ2-1	NA	NA	13	TRBV4-1
CAGGDTNYGYTF	TGTGCCGGAGGAGACACAAACTATGGCTACACCTTC	TRBJ1-2	NA	once	12	TRBV2
CASSQDKWRRGRVNEQFF	TGTGCCAGCAGCCAAGATAAATGGAGGAGGGGCAGGGTCAATGAGCAGTTCTTC	TRBJ2-1	NA	once	18	TRBV3-1/TRBV3-2
CASSLVGTVYNEQFF	TGTGCCAGCAGCTTAGTTGGGACAGTATACAATGAGCAGTTCTTC	TRBJ2-1	TRBD1	NA	15	TRBV7-9
CASSFIARDTQYF	TGTGCCAGCAGTTTCATTGCGAGAGATACGCAGTATTTT	TRBJ2-3	NA	NA	13	TRBV27
CASSSTWDRGGRTGELFF	TGTGCCAGCAGTTCAACGTGGGACAGGGGGGGCAGGACCGGGGAGCTGTTTTTT	TRBJ2-2	TRBD1	NA	18	TRBV6-2/TRBV6-3
CASSGQQGRSNQPQHF	TGTGCCAGTAGTGGCCAACAGGGTAGGAGCAATCAGCCCCAGCATTTT	TRBJ1-5	NA	few	16	TRBV19
CASSLQPKINSPLHF	TGTGCCAGCAGCTTACAGCCTAAAATTAATTCACCCCTCCACTTT	TRBJ1-6	NA	NA	15	TRBV5-5
CATGQGGYTGELFF	TGTGCCACAGGACAGGGTGGGTACACCGGGGAGCTGTTTTTT	TRBJ2-2	TRBD1	NA	14	TRBV10-3
CASSLRGGPTDTQYF	TGTGCCAGCAGCCTGCGGGGGGGCCCCACAGATACGCAGTATTTT	TRBJ2-3	TRBD2	NA	15	TRBV6-5
CATADRDRVYGYTF	TGTGCCACCGCCGACCGGGACAGGGTTTATGGCTACACCTTC	TRBJ1-2	TRBD1	NA	14	TRBV27
CASSLGQGRIKTQYF	TGTGCCAGCAGCTTAGGTCAGGGTCGTATAAAGACCCAGTACTTC	TRBJ2-5	NA	NA	15	TRBV7-2
CASSPGLRTYEQYF	TGTGCCAGCAGTCCGGGACTCAGAACCTACGAGCAGTACTTC	TRBJ2-7	NA	NA	14	TRBV5-6
CASSRTGGQPSSYGYTF	TGCGCCAGCAGCCGGACAGGGGGACAACCGTCGAGCTATGGCTACACCTTC	TRBJ1-2	TRBD1	NA	17	TRBV5-1
CASSSGHSWGYTF	TGCGCCAGCAGCTCGGGACATTCATGGGGCTACACCTTC	TRBJ1-2	NA	NA	13	TRBV5-1
CASSESKGLPATQYF	TGCGCCAGCAGTGAGTCGAAGGGACTCCCTGCTACGCAGTATTTT	TRBJ2-3	NA	once	15	TRBV10-2
CASSYEGGGRYNEQFF	TGTGCCAGCAGTTACGAGGGGGGGGGCAGATACAATGAGCAGTTCTTC	TRBJ2-1	NA	NA	16	TRBV6-5
CASSYSAEGSTDTQYF	TGTGCCAGCAGTTACTCGGCGGAGGGGTCCACAGATACGCAGTATTTT	TRBJ2-3	NA	once	16	TRBV6-5
CASSHKNTEAFF	TGTGCCAGCAGCCACAAGAACACTGAAGCTTTCTTT	TRBJ1-1	NA	NA	12	TRBV14
CASSRDTNKGEHSGNTIYF	TGCGCCAGCAGCCGGGACACCAACAAAGGGGAACACTCTGGAAACACCATATATTTT	TRBJ1-3	NA	NA	19	TRBV23-1
CASTPGASTGELFF	TGCGCCTCCACTCCAGGGGCGAGCACCGGGGAGCTGTTTTTT	TRBJ2-2	NA	NA	14	TRBV5-1
CASTQGTGLDSPLHF	TGTGCCAGTACCCAAGGGACAGGGCTGGATTCACCCCTCCACTTT	TRBJ1-6	TRBD1	NA	15	TRBV19
CASSQARDDREVNSPLHF	TGTGCCAGCAGCCAAGCAAGGGATGACAGGGAAGTAAATTCACCCCTCCACTTT	TRBJ1-6	TRBD1	NA	18	TRBV3-1/TRBV3-2
CASSRALTYEQYF	TGTGCCAGCAGCCGAGCTCTCACCTACGAGCAGTACTTC	TRBJ2-7	NA	NA	13	TRBV3-1/TRBV3-2
CASRGGGSDEQFF	TGTGCCAGCAGGGGCGGGGGTTCCGATGAGCAGTTCTTC	TRBJ2-1	TRBD2	NA	13	TRBV28
CASSYSASYEQYF	TGTGCCAGCAGTTACTCCGCCAGTTACGAGCAGTACTTC	TRBJ2-7	NA	few	13	TRBV6-5
CASSQEGVDTQYF	TGTGCCAGCAGCCAAGAAGGAGTAGATACGCAGTATTTT	TRBJ2-3	NA	once	13	TRBV14